This T cell receptor (beta chain) derives from a study of blood T cell repertoires in COVID-19. V was clipped by 3 bases and J by 8 bases; unmatched bases: 6. Germline-derived CDR1 and CDR2 are MGHRA and YSYEKL. The CDR3 has 15 amino acids. Measured with immunoSEQ multiplex PCR; TCRdb has only the in-frame clones, and not every one. The table has approximately 200,000 clones, about 85% seen once. The material sequenced was peripheral blood. This clonotype was obtained from a woman in her thirties with active or convalescent COVID-19. The chain carries TRBV4-1 and TRBJ2-1; TRBD1 matches 11 bases. CDR3 nucleotide sequence: TGCGCCAGCAGCCACGAGGGACAGGGGGACCATGAGCAGTTCTTC. Encoded protein: CASSHEGQGDHEQFF.